These 27 T cell receptor beta chains were all obtained from the same sample, sequenced in a study of cytomegalovirus exposure and HLA in healthy donors. TCRdb keeps only in-frame clones here, not all; method: immunoSEQ multiplex PCR. The sample has about 140,000 clones; approximately 87% are singletons. The sample comprised PBMCs. These receptors were collected from a man younger than 30 in good health and CMV-seronegative.

The V call is TRBV6-5, the J call TRBJ2-3; 9 bases fit TRBD2. Trimming cost V 5 bases and J 2 bases; bases outside gene matches: 5. The CDR3 runs 15 residues. Germline loops: CDR1 MNHEY, CDR2 SVGAGI. The CDR3 reads CASSLSSGTTDTQYF. CDR3 sequence (DNA): TGTGCCAGCAGTCTATCTAGCGGGACCACAGATACGCAGTATTTT.

This chain links TRBV7-2 with TRBJ1-5; 8 nucleotides agree with TRBD1. This CDR3 has 15 residues. CDR1 is SGHTA, CDR2 FQGNSA, per germline. Trimming removed 6 bases from V and 2 bases from J; junction bases left unmatched: 6. The CDR3 reads CASRRTGGGNQPQHF. The CDR3 DNA sequence: TGTGCCAGCAGACGAACAGGGGGAGGCAATCAGCCCCAGCATTTT.

This chain connects TRBV7-9 to TRBJ2-7; 12 nucleotides agree with TRBD2. In germline, CDR1 is SEHNR, CDR2 FQNEAQ (reference sequence). The CDR3 runs 15 residues. Trimming took 5 bases from V and 6 from J; bases not matched to a gene: 8. The CDR3 protein is CASSPRLAGESEQYF. In DNA, the CDR3 is TGTGCCAGCAGCCCCCGACTAGCGGGAGAGTCCGAGCAGTACTTC.

J is TRBJ2-1 and V is TRBV19; 8 positions agree with TRBD2. The CDR3 totals 15 residues. With 8 bases clipped from V and 7 bases from J, the junction kept 13 bases outside the gene matches. Germline assignment: CDR1 LNHDA and CDR2 SQIVND (reference sequence). The CDR3 DNA sequence: TGTGCCAGTCAGAAACAAGCGGGAGTTCTTAATGAGCAGTTCTTC. This encodes CASQKQAGVLNEQFF.

This clone was counted once. The CDR3 region is CASSLRTSTQETQYF. The CDR3 DNA follows: TGTGCCAGCAGTCTGCGGACTAGCACTCAAGAGACCCAGTACTTC. The chain couples TRBV6-5 to TRBJ2-5; 8 bases are shared with TRBD2. CDR1 and CDR2 (germline): MNHEY, SVGAGI. CDR3 length equals 15 residues. V was pared by 5 bases and J by 2 bases, with 7 bases of the junction left unmatched.

The chain joins TRBV2 to TRBJ1-6; possibly TRBD1 for D (5 bases). From germline, CDR1 is SNHLY and CDR2 FYNNEI. Between the trimmed V and J ends, which lost 9 bases and 14 bases, there was a span of 20 bases. This CDR3 is 13 amino acids long. The CDR3 protein is CASQWGGDEALHF. CDR3 nucleotides: TGTGCCAGTCAATGGGGGGGAGATGAGGCCCTCCACTTT.

The chain joins TRBV7-2 to TRBJ2-7; D perhaps matches TRBD1 (6 bases). The V gene lost 1 base and the J gene lost 5 bases, with 9 bases spanning the gap. Germline V lookup: CDR1 SGHTA, CDR2 FQGNSA. There are 13 residues in the CDR3. The CDR3: CASSLVGHHEQYF. The CDR3 region has the DNA TGTGCCAGCAGCTTAGTGGGACATCACGAGCAGTACTTC.

V is TRBV28 and J is TRBJ2-1; 13 nucleotides agree with TRBD2. The CDR3 loop spans 17 amino acids. Trimming cost V 6 bases and J 4 bases; bases outside gene matches: 9. Germline V gives CDR1 MDHEN, CDR2 SYDVKM. CDR3 in amino acids: CASRVQLAGGPYNEQFF. The CDR3 nucleotides read TGTGCCAGCAGAGTTCAACTAGCGGGAGGGCCGTACAATGAGCAGTTCTTC.

The rearrangement links TRBV10-1 to TRBJ2-7; 9 bases are shared with TRBD2. The J segment lost 3 bases and the V segment lost 6 bases, leaving 12 bases of the junction unmatched. This CDR3 has 16 amino acids. The germline gives CDR1 WNHNN, CDR2 SYGVQD (reference sequence). The CDR3 coding sequence is TGCGCCAGCAGCCACTATTCCGGGACTAGCAACTACGAGCAGTACTTC. It specifies CASSHYSGTSNYEQYF.

The V and J genes are TRBV6-5 and TRBJ1-1, with a weak D call TRBD1 (5 bases). Germline CDR1 is MNHEY and CDR2 is SVGAGI. The CDR3 sequence is 15 residues long. Trimming took 4 bases from V and 6 from J, leaving 18 bases between them. The CDR3 sequence is CASSLSRGGGAEAFF. The CDR3 DNA follows: TGTGCCAGCAGTTTGAGTAGGGGTGGCGGCGCTGAAGCTTTCTTT.

This rearrangement joins TRBV4-1 to TRBJ1-4; no definite D call. Trimming shortened V by 2 bases and J by 0 bases, and 10 bases separated the two germline ends. The germline V gene has CDR1 MGHRA and CDR2 YSYEKL. The CDR3 runs to 16 residues. The CDR3 bases are TGCGCCAGCAGCCAACCCGGGAGATCAACTAATGAAAAACTGTTTTTT. This gives the protein CASSQPGRSTNEKLFF.

Here the CDR3 reads CASSHREGLGEQYF. As DNA, the CDR3 is TGCGCCAGCAGCCACCGGGAGGGCCTAGGCGAGCAGTACTTC. The chain carries TRBV4-3 and TRBJ2-7, with TRBD2 matching 8 bases. Trimming at V came to 3 bases and at J to 6 bases, leaving 7 bases not matched to a gene. The CDR3 has 14 residues. Germline CDR1 LGHNA, CDR2 YSLEER.

V is TRBV19 and J is TRBJ1-3, with a tentative D call TRBD1 (6 bases). This CDR3 is 16 amino acids long. Germline assignment: CDR1 LNHDA and CDR2 SQIVND (reference sequence). Trimming took off 6 bases at V and 0 bases at J, with 15 bases between the two ends. This CDR3 is CASRADRSYSGNTIYF. The CDR3 DNA reads as TGTGCCAGTAGGGCCGACAGGTCCTACTCTGGAAACACCATATATTTT. The whole variable domain, remainder taken from reference TRBV19 and TRBJ1-3, is DGGITQSPKYLFRKEGQNVTLSCEQNLNHDAMYWYRQDPGQGLRLIYYSQIVNDFQKGDIAEGYSVSREKKESFPLTVTSAQKNPTAFYLCASRADRSYSGNTIYFGEGSWLTVV.

Here the CDR3 DNA reads TGTGCCAGTAGGGGGACAGGGTTCTTAAACACTGAAGCTTTCTTT. Encoded protein: CASRGTGFLNTEAFF. This rearrangement joins TRBV19 to TRBJ1-1; 9 bases agree with TRBD1. The CDR3 has 15 residues. Germline CDR1 and CDR2: LNHDA and SQIVND (reference sequence). Germline trimming cut 6 bases from V and 2 bases from J; bases unmatched to any gene: 7.

This chain joins TRBV5-4 and TRBJ2-7, with 8 bases identical to TRBD1. CDR3 length equals 17 residues. V lost 4 bases, J lost 0 bases, and 12 bases stayed unmatched. Germline V gene data show CDR1 as SGHNT and CDR2 as YYREEE (reference sequence). CDR3 protein: CASSPARQGPSSYEQYF. CDR3 coding DNA: TGTGCCAGCAGCCCTGCCCGACAGGGGCCGAGCTCCTACGAGCAGTACTTC.

The chain is built from TRBV5-4 and TRBJ1-2; TRBD1 aligns across 8 bases. Germline V gene data show CDR1 as SGHNT and CDR2 as YYREEE (reference sequence). CDR3 length: 18 residues. The V and J ends lost 0 bases and 1 base, in that order; junction bases with no gene match: 11. The CDR3 nucleotides read TGTGCCAGCAGCTTGGGCCAGCGGGGCACAGGGGGTAACTATGGCTACACCTTC. As protein: CASSLGQRGTGGNYGYTF.

This chain links TRBV4-1 with TRBJ1-1; 7 bases are a match to TRBD1. CDR3 size: 13 residues. The V gene end was trimmed by 1 base and the J gene end by 7 bases; junction bases not matched to a gene: 3. Per the germline V gene, CDR1 is MGHRA and CDR2 is YSYEKL. CDR3: CASSQGRQGEAFF. The CDR3 nucleotides are TGCGCCAGCAGCCAAGGTAGACAGGGTGAAGCTTTCTTT.

The genes are TRBV5-4 and TRBJ1-5; tentative D call: TRBD1 (6 bases). The CDR3 sequence is 14 residues long. Germline assignment: CDR1 SGHNT and CDR2 YYREEE (reference sequence). Trimming shortened V by 0 bases and J by 9 bases, and 13 bases separated the two germline ends. Here the CDR3 reads CASSLAGATGPQHF. The CDR3 nucleotides read TGTGCCAGCAGCTTGGCAGGGGCTACTGGGCCCCAGCATTTT.

This chain joins TRBV12-5 and TRBJ2-7, with TRBD1 matching over 7 bases. V trimming: 0 bases; J trimming: 1 base; junction bases outside the gene matches: 3. The germline gives CDR1 LGHNT, CDR2 FRNRAP. This CDR3 is built from 15 residues. The CDR3 reads CASGLVRQGSYEQYF. The CDR3 nucleotides are TGTGCTAGTGGTTTGGTACGACAGGGATCCTACGAGCAGTACTTC.

The chain links TRBV7-2 to TRBJ2-5; TRBD2 matches 9 bases. The CDR3 totals 15 residues. Germline CDR1 is SGHTA and CDR2 is FQGNSA. V shed 6 bases and J 1 base; nucleotides not matched to a gene: 6. CDR3 loop: CASSFQRGAQETQYF. The CDR3 region has the DNA TGTGCCAGCAGTTTTCAGCGGGGGGCCCAAGAGACCCAGTACTTC.

This chain links TRBV15 with TRBJ1-4; D ambiguous. The germline V gene encodes CDR1 LNHNV and CDR2 YYDKDF (reference sequence). The CDR3 has 13 amino acids. Trimming left V 4 bases short and J 8 bases short, with 11 bases between. The CDR3 here is CATSTRLQEKLFF. CDR3 in DNA: TGTGCCACCAGCACCCGACTCCAAGAAAAACTGTTTTTT.

This chain links TRBV28 with TRBJ2-1, with no clear D. The CDR3 is 15 amino acids. Trimming pared 7 bases from V and 0 bases from J, leaving 13 bases between. Germline CDR1 is MDHEN and CDR2 is SYDVKM. This chain's CDR3 is CASTSSGISYNEQFF. CDR3 coding DNA: TGTGCCAGCACCTCTAGTGGTATCTCCTACAATGAGCAGTTCTTC.

This sequence joins TRBV9 and TRBJ2-1, with D perhaps matching TRBD2 (6 bases). V lost 0 bases and J 7 bases, leaving 14 bases between the germline ends. The length of the CDR3 is 15 residues. The germline V gene has CDR1 SGDLS and CDR2 YYNGEE. CDR3 DNA: TGTGCCAGCAGCGTAGGCCACGCTGGAGGGAATGAGCAGTTCTTC. Residues: CASSVGHAGGNEQFF.

The chain couples TRBV4-3 to TRBJ2-2; perhaps TRBD2 as D (6 bases). CDR3 length equals 21 residues. CDR1 is LGHNA, CDR2 YSLEER, per germline. V was clipped by 3 bases and J by 8 bases, with 34 bases between them. The CDR3 region is CASSHTGSGLGLPIYSGELFF. Written as DNA, the CDR3 is TGCGCCAGCAGCCACACTGGGTCGGGTCTGGGACTTCCGATTTATTCTGGGGAGCTGTTTTTT.

In DNA, the CDR3 is TGTGCCAGCAGCGAGGGGGTGGCGGGAGTCCCCTACGAGCAGTACTTC. This sequence encodes CASSEGVAGVPYEQYF. The V and J genes are TRBV5-6 and TRBJ2-7, with D tentatively TRBD2 (7 bases). This CDR3 spans 16 amino acids. The V gene's germline CDR1 is SGHDT and CDR2 YYEEEE. The V gene lost 4 bases and the J gene lost 2 bases, with 19 bases spanning the gap.

This chain links TRBV6-6 with TRBJ1-4; 7 bases are a match to TRBD1. Germline-derived CDR1 and CDR2 are MNHNY and SVGAGI (reference sequence). V lost 7 bases and J lost 3; bases outside the gene matches: 5. The CDR3 covers 14 residues. Here the CDR3 reads CASTPDRANEKLFF. CDR3 nucleotides: TGTGCCAGCACCCCTGACAGGGCTAATGAAAAACTGTTTTTT.

CDR3 DNA sequence: TGTGCCAGCAGTTTTCTTGTTTCGGGCAGGGGTGGTTATGGCTACACCTTC. Translating gives CASSFLVSGRGGYGYTF. The chain joins TRBV28 to TRBJ1-2; TRBD1 is a possible D gene (6 bases). V lost 3 bases and J 5 bases, leaving 22 bases between the germline ends. The germline V gene encodes CDR1 MDHEN and CDR2 SYDVKM. This CDR3 has 17 amino acids.